One TCR beta chain is described in this entry. Its specific antigen is unknown. No per-base quality is available; no much larger clone lies one base away. The data are from a study of cytomegalovirus exposure and HLA in healthy donors (dated by TCRdb to about 2017). Some background on the complete study: In an earlier analysis of some 550 of the donors, approximately 300 Gb of sequence data and 90 million to 120 million unique TCR beta sequences from about 179 million T cells were reported. A separate validation cohort of more than 100 different subjects was used in addition to the 666-subject first cohort. Of the 300 to 500 genotyped donors, 75% to 85% were placed in the genetic ancestry cluster associated with self-reported Caucasian donors. Typing coverage differed by locus: A, B, C, DRB1 and DQB1 were typed in roughly 620-630 donors, DQA1 in 500 to 550, DPA1 in approximately 610, and DPB1 in 472. Across about 380 genotyped donors of the cohort, an average of roughly 250,000 unique TCR beta nucleotide sequences per donor were sequenced, and roughly 18% of those sequences were non-productive. An earlier analysis of several hundred of the donors used high-throughput TCR beta sequencing to judge whether each TCR beta V gene segment behaved as functional or pseudogenic. Rather than drawing on any new phenotypic data, the later analysis identified candidate immune exposures from TCR beta sequences and the way those sequences occurred across donors. Donor age, sex, ethnicity and CMV serostatus were collected together with the repertoire data. The study used immunosequencing to profile the T cell repertoires of approximately 630 subjects and linked those repertoires to cytomegalovirus serostatus. Several DR-DQ haplotypes were handled as single units for association and clustering because linkage in the cohort was strong. A later genetic analysis used genome-wide SNP genotypes for about 55% of the 666 donors, treating that subset as a discovery cohort. In a later analysis, previously published TCR beta repertoires from more than 500 donors were re-analyzed and high-resolution HLA genotyping was added so that TCR occurrence patterns could be studied. All discovery cohort repertoires had been generated using a single sequencing platform. HLA typing included class I and class II loci at four-digit resolution. To predict cytomegalovirus infection status, the study brought together high-throughput TCR immunosequencing, statistical association of individual TCRs with disease status, and machine learning. An early release covering 500 to 750 HLA-typed donors comprised 250 to 350 gigabases of sequencing data and approximately 85 million unique TCR sequences. The study aimed to test whether signatures of past pathogen exposure could be identified by cataloging public T cell receptors. What the authors observed across the whole study: A later analysis associated 16,951 TCR beta sequences with specific HLA alleles at a false discovery rate of 0.05. Linkage disequilibrium might explain the correlated functional status among segregating V segments, but an unknown experimental factor could not be excluded. In the study, 150 to 200 TCR beta chains were listed as associated with cytomegalovirus. In a later genetic analysis, fewer N-insertions in productive TCRs were reported among donors in an Asian-associated ancestry cluster than the roughly 640-donor mean. The only immune exposure information available for the cohort was CMV serostatus. Most TCR sequences were observed very rarely across donors, whereas some public TCRs were present in many individuals. Only TCR beta chains were sequenced in this cohort, and the absence of alpha or paired-chain data limited detectable features. A few of the identified cytomegalovirus-associated TCR beta chains were confirmed in vitro to be specific for cytomegalovirus antigens. A further reported finding was that TCR beta sequences accurately predicted the HLA-A and HLA-B alleles for most subjects in the first cohort. According to the authors, the approach could potentially be generalized to other disease states and immunological phenotypes. In a later analysis, TCR association rates were found to vary across HLA loci, with the most associated TCRs seen for DRB1 alleles and the fewest for HLA-C alleles. The classifier was reported to diagnose cytomegalovirus status with high specificity and sensitivity in both the original and validation cohorts. When HLA alleles, especially DR and DQ, strongly co-occurred, TCR associations were difficult to assign to individual alleles. According to a later analysis, parvovirus B19, influenza, CMV and Epstein-Barr virus appeared linked to several top co-occurrence clusters. Because some donors lacked HLA typing at each locus, the association tests relied only on the typed subset. An earlier analysis of approximately 600 of the donors showed that most TCR beta V segments appeared in productive rearrangements either about 87% or about 30% of the time, which broadly matched IMGT annotations. V-gene and J-gene trimming of TCR beta chains was associated with a missense DCLRE1C variant in a later genetic analysis, and the association was replicated in an independent cohort. In a later analysis, most CMV-associated TCR beta chains were found to appear HLA-restricted, with HLA associations seemingly driven largely by CMV exposure. The earlier analysis of approximately 560 of the donors excluded some 15 rarely observed V segments, including chromosome 9 orphons, because counts were too low. A cluster of highly shared sequence variants was judged likely to be a technical artifact of the sequencing pipeline. In a later analysis, HLA-associated TCR beta chains were found to be more clonally expanded and to have lower generation probabilities than equally common non-associated chains. Because the 87-base-pair reads could not distinguish some IMGT-functional V segments, including TRBV6-2 and TRBV6-3, those segments were excluded. Presence/absence analyses assumed roughly uniform sequencing depth across donors, an assumption that may not hold.

CDR1 MNHNS and CDR2 SASEGT are derived from the germline V gene. Inclusive of the bounding cysteine and phenylalanine, the CDR3 is 15 residues long. Solely the CDR3 DNA is kept, with 45 bases framed from the first base. V is pruned by 7 bases and J by 5 bases, leaving 8 bases of the junction without a gene match. Libraries were prepared through the immunoSEQ multiplex PCR assay. For the multiplex PCR, a mixture combining 60 forward primers for TCR Vbeta segments and 13 reverse primers for TCR Jbeta segments was used. The CDR3 region of rearranged TCR beta genes was amplified from genomic DNA with a multiplex PCR assay. On the Illumina HiSeq System, the amplified TCR beta libraries were sequenced as 87-base-pair reads. The source study handled its data this way. Across the 670 or so repertoires, a later analysis counted 75 million to 90 million unique TCR beta chains, 9 million to 14 million of which were shared by at least two donors. To remove PCR and sequencing errors, raw reads were error-corrected and collapsed into unique sequences using a nearest-neighbor algorithm that merged closely related sequences. V, D and J gene segments were assigned by aligning CDR3 sequences to IMGT reference sequences. For a sequence to be retained, a match of at least six nucleotides to both a V gene segment and a J gene segment was required. Rearrangements were called productive when the CDR3 lacked stop codons and stayed in frame with V and J; all others were non-productive. CDR3 was defined according to IMGT convention as the region running from the second conserved V-encoded cysteine to the conserved J-encoded phenylalanine. Sequences without an unambiguous match to a single V gene segment were excluded from the earlier analysis of 450 to 750 of the donors. An earlier analysis of 550 to 650 of the donors classified V segments as functional when productive rearrangements were above 56.7% and as segregating when the standard deviation between donors was above 5%. To diagnose cytomegalovirus status from the catalog of TCR beta chain sequences, a statistical classification framework was built. A later analysis assigned V and J genes by comparing TCR nucleotide sequences with IMGT/GENE-DB human TR gene sequences. Using the TCRdist pipeline, a later analysis assigned CDR3 sequences along with most-parsimonious VDJ recombination scenarios. A later analysis defined each TCR beta chain by its CDR3 amino acid sequence plus V-gene family, and excluded reads lacking a unique V-gene family. In a later analysis, 450 to 600 highly shared, low-generation-probability nucleotide sequences were removed to address suspected cross-contamination and a sequencing artifact. In a later analysis, a clonal expansion index for each public chain was calculated from normalized within-repertoire ranks of inferred template counts. Generation probabilities in a later analysis came from a VDJ recombination model fitted to out-of-frame rearrangements, and those results were checked against IGoR. Hypergeometric tests were used in a later analysis to score TCR-TCR, TCR-HLA and TCR-CMV co-occurrence, with a repertoire-size bias correction applied to the TCR pairs. In a later analysis, false discovery rates were estimated by permuting HLA or CMV assignments 20 times. In a later analysis, co-occurring TCRs were grouped using DBSCAN, and TCRdist sequence similarity was added for clustering within HLA-allele-positive subsets. For co-occurrence clustering, repertoires with fewer than 30,000 or more than 120,000 public chains were excluded, along with 5 or 6 repertoires with anomalous nucleotide sharing. TCRdb retrieved this table from immuneACCESS and kept in-frame rearrangements only. Not all clones are present; in checked studies, unresolved V genes account for under half, and no reason is known for the remainder. For V, J and clone size, that table is used; D and trimming come from the DNA. In all, the sample holds over 150,000 clones, and roughly 77% of those were seen once. Roughly 5% of the sample is held by the ten biggest clonotypes.

In total, 500 to 700 healthy bone marrow donors made up the cohort. All cohort members were sampled while nominally healthy, although unrecorded immune exposures were likely present. The donor tested CMV seronegative, placing the donor among the approximately 400 seronegative members of the cohort. A peripheral blood sample was provided by each donor, and peripheral blood mononuclear cells were used for TCR beta sequencing. The Qiagen DNeasy Blood Extraction Kit was used to extract genomic DNA from the blood cell samples. Sequencing was done on a sample of PBMCs. The chain is assembled from TRBV6-1 and TRBJ2-1, with TRBD2 matching 10 junction bases. The clonotype was recovered from a male donor in good health and CMV-seronegative. The CDR3 loop reads CASTGGLARNNEQFF. The DNA is as follows: TGTGCCAGCACAGGGGGACTAGCGCGGAACAATGAGCAGTTCTTC.